This TCR beta chain appears in the sequencing data of a study of CD8+ T cells in alopecia areata. CDR3 length: 12 residues. The germline gives CDR1 MNHNY, CDR2 SVGAGI (reference sequence). J lost 4 bases, V lost 8 bases, and 3 bases had no gene match. Extracted from the samples, RNA was reverse transcribed into cDNA to serve as the sequencing template. Clones were read by immunoSEQ multiplex PCR, and TCRdb kept only the in-frame ones, dropping some. The table records about 190,000 clones, 50% to 70% of them present only once. As to treatment: oral pan-JAK inhibitor, 5-10 mg twice daily. This sequence originates from a human donor with alopecia areata. The sample here was CD4+ T cells sorted from blood, taken at roughly week 49, from a patient treated with tofacitinib. This chain links TRBV6-6 with TRBJ2-7, with 9 nucleotides matching TRBD1. The DNA of the CDR3 is TGTGCCAGCCGACAGGGGGTATACGAGCAGTACTTC. Protein product: CASRQGVYEQYF.